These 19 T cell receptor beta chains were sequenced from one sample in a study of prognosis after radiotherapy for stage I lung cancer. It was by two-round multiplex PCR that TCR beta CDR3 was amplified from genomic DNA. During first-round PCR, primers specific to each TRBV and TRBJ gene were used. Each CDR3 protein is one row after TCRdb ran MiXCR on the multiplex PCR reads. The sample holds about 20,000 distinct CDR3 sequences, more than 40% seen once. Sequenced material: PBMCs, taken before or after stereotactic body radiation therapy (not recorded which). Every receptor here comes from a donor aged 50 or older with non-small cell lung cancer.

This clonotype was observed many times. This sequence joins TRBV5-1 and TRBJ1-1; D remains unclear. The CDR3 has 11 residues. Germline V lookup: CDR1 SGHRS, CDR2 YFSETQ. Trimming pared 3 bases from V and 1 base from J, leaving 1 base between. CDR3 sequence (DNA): TGCGCCAGCAGCTCGAACACTGAAGCTTTCTTT. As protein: CASSSNTEAFF.

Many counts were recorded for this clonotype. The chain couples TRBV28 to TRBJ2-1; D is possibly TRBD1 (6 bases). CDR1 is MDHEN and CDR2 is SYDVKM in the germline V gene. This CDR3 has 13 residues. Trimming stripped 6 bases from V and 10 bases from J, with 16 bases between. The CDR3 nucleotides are TGTGCCAGCAGACAAAGGGTTGACAGGGAGCAGTTCTTC. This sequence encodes CASRQRVDREQFF.

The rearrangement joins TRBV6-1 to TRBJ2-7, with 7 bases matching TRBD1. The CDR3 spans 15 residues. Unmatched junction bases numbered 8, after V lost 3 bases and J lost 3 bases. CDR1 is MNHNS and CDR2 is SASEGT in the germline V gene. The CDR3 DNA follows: TGTGCCAGCAGTGACCCAGGGACAGAACTCTACGAGCAGTACTTC. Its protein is CASSDPGTELYEQYF.

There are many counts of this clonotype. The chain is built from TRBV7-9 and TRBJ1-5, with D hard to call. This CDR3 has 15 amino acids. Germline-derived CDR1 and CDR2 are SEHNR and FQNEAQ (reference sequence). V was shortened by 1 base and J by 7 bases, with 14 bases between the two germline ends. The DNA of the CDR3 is TGTGCCAGCAGCTTAGAGGCGGGTTTTCAGCAGCCCCAGCATTTT. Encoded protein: CASSLEAGFQQPQHF.

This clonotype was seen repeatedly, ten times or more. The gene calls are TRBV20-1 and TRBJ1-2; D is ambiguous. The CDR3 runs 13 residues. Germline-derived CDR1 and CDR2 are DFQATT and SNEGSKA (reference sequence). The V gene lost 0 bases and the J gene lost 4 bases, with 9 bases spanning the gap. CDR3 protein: CSARDSEGYGYTF. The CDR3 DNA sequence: TGCAGTGCTAGAGACTCCGAGGGCTATGGCTACACCTTC.

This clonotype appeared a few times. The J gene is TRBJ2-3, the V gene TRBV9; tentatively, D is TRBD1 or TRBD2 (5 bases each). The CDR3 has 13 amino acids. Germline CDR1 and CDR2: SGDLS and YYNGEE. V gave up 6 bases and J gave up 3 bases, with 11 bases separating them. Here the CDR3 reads CASNQWGTDTQYF. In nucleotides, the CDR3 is TGTGCCAGCAATCAATGGGGGACAGATACGCAGTATTTT.

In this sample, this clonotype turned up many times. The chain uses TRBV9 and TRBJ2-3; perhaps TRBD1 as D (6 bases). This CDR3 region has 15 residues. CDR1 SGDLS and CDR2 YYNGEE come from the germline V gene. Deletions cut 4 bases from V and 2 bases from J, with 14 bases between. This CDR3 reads CASSPTGHHTDTQYF. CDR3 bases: TGTGCCAGCAGCCCCACGGGACACCACACAGATACGCAGTATTTT. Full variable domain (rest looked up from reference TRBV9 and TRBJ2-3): DSGVTQTPKHLITATGQRVTLRCSPRSGDLSVYWYQQSLDQGLQFLIQYYNGEERAKGNILERFSAQQFPDLHSELNLSSLELGDSALYFCASSPTGHHTDTQYFGPGTRLTVL.

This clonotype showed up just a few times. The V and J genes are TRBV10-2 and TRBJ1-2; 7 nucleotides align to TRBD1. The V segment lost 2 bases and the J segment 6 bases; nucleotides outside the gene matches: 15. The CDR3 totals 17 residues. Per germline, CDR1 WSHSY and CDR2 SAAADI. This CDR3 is CASSEIPGYRGWDGYTF. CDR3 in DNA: TGCGCCAGCAGTGAGATTCCCGGCTACAGGGGATGGGATGGCTACACCTTC.

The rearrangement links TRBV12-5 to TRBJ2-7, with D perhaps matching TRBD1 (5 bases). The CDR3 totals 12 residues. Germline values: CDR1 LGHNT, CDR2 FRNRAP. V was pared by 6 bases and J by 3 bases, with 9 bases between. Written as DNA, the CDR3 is TGTGCTAGTGGACCGACAGTCTACGAGCAGTACTTC. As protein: CASGPTVYEQYF.

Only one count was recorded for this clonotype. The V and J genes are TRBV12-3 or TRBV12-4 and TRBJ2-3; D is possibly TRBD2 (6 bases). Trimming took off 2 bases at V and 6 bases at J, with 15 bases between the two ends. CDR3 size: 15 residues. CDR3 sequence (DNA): TGTGCCAGCAGTTTATCCGGGACTGGAAGGGATACGCAGTATTTT. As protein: CASSLSGTGRDTQYF.

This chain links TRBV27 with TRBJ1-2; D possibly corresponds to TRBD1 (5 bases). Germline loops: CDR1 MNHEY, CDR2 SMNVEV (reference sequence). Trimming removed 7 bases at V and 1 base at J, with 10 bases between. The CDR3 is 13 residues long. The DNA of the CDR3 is TGTGCCAGCATCACAACAGGTAACTATGGCTACACCTTC. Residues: CASITTGNYGYTF.

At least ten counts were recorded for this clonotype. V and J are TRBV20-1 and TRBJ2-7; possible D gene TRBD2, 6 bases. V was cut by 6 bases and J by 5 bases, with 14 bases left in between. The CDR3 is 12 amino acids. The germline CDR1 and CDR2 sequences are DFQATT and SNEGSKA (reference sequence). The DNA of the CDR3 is TGCAGTGCGACGCCAGGGAGGAACGAGCAGTACTTC. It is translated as CSATPGRNEQYF.

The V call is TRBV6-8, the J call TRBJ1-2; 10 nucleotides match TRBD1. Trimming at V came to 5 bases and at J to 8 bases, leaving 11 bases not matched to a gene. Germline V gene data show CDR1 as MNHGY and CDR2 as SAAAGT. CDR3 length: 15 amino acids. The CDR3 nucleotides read TGTGCCAGCAGTGAAAGGCGACAGGGGGCGCCGGGCTACACCTTC. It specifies CASSERRQGAPGYTF.

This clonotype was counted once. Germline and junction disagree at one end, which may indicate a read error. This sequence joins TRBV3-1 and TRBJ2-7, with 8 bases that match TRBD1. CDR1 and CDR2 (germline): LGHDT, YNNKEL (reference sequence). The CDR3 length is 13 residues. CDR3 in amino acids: CAISHGTGSEQYF. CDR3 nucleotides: TGTGCCATCAGCCATGGGACAGGCTCCGAGCAGTACTTC.

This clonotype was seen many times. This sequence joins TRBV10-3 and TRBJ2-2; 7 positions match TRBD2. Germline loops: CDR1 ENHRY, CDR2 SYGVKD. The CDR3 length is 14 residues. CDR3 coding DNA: TGTGTCACGGCGGCTAGCGGATACACCGGGGAGCTGTTTTTT. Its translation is CVTAASGYTGELFF.

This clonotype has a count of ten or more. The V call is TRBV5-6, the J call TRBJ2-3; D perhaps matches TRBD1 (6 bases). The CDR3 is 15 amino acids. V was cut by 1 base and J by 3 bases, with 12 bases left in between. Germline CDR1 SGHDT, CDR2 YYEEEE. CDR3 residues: CASSLFGRGTDTQYF. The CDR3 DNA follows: TGTGCCAGCAGCTTGTTCGGCAGGGGTACAGATACGCAGTATTTT.

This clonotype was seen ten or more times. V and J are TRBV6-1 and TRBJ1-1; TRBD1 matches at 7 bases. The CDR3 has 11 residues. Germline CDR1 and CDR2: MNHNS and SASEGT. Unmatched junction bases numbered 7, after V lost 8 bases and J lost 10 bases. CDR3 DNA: TGTGCCAGCCGCAGGGGGGTTTTAGCTTTCTTT. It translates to CASRRGVLAFF.

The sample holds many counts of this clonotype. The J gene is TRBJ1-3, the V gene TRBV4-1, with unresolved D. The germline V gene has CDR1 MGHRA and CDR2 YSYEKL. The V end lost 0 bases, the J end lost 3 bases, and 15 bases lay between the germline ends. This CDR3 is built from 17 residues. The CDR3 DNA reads TGCGCCAGCAGCCAAGAACCCCTAAGCCCTGGTGGAAACACCATATATTTT. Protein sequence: CASSQEPLSPGGNTIYF.

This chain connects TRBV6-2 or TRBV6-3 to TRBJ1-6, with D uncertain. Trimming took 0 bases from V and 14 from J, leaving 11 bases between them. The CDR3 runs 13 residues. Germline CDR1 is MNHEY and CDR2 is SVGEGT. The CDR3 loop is CASSYSIWRSLHF. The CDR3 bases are TGTGCCAGCAGTTACTCTATATGGAGATCCCTCCACTTT.